This is a list of T cell receptor beta chains from one sample in a study of PD-1 blockade in mismatch repair-deficient tumors. Generated by immunoSEQ multiplex PCR, the TCRdb table keeps only in-frame clones and is missing some. Of around 100,000 clones listed, 70% to 85% were seen once; the top ten hold approximately 6.7%. Here the sequenced sample was peripheral blood, taken roughly 35 weeks after starting pembrolizumab. The receptors were gathered from an adult with mismatch repair-deficient cancer. The CDR3 runs from the conserved cysteine through the conserved F or W. D genes are given only for firm matches. A row's size may be missing; if present it is once, few, many or a size class.

clone_size	v_call	j_call	d_call	cdr3_aa	cdr3_nt
-	TRBV7-6	TRBJ2-1	-	CASSLAGYEQFF	TGTGCCAGCAGCTTAGCTGGCTATGAGCAGTTCTTC
-	TRBV7-9	TRBJ1-2	-	CASSLDTGYGYTF	TGTGCCAGCAGCTTAGACACAGGCTATGGCTACACCTTC
-	TRBV5-4	TRBJ1-5	-	CASSPKTGRNQPQHF	TGTGCCAGCAGCCCCAAAACAGGGAGAAATCAGCCCCAGCATTTT
-	TRBV5-4	TRBJ2-2	TRBD2	CASGTSGRRVSTGELFF	TGTGCCAGTGGGACTAGCGGGAGGAGAGTGAGCACCGGGGAGCTGTTTTTT
-	TRBV18	TRBJ2-3	-	CASSPTGDYTDTQYF	TGTGCCAGCTCACCAACAGGGGACTACACAGATACGCAGTATTTT
-	TRBV2	TRBJ2-1	-	CASQDGANQYNEQFF	TGTGCCAGCCAGGACGGGGCCAACCAATACAATGAGCAGTTCTTC
-	TRBV7-8	TRBJ2-7	TRBD1	CASSLAGQGSYEQYF	TGTGCCAGCAGCTTAGCGGGACAGGGGTCCTACGAGCAGTACTTC
-	TRBV5-6	TRBJ1-3	-	CASSPLAASGNTIYF	TGTGCCAGCAGCCCGCTGGCAGCCTCTGGAAACACCATATATTTT
-	TRBV10-3	TRBJ2-2	-	CAISAPIRGSPGELFF	TGTGCCATCAGCGCTCCTATTCGGGGGAGCCCCGGGGAGCTGTTTTTT
few	TRBV7-6	TRBJ2-3	TRBD2	CASSYGLAERTDTQYF	TGTGCCAGCAGCTACGGACTAGCGGAGCGCACAGATACGCAGTATTTT
few	TRBV19	TRBJ2-6	-	CASSITGSGANVLTF	TGTGCCAGTAGTATTACAGGGTCCGGGGCCAACGTCCTGACTTTC
few	TRBV5-6	TRBJ1-3	TRBD1	CASSWTGSSGNTIYF	TGTGCCAGCAGCTGGACAGGGTCCTCTGGAAACACCATATATTTT
-	TRBV19	TRBJ2-2	-	CASSMWGPRDGELFF	TGTGCCAGTAGTATGTGGGGCCCCAGGGACGGGGAGCTGTTTTTT
-	TRBV11-1	TRBJ2-5	TRBD2	CASSHFGTSGEETQYF	TGTGCCAGCAGCCATTTCGGGACTAGCGGAGAAGAGACCCAGTACTTC
-	TRBV30	TRBJ1-3	-	CAWAMSSGNTIYF	TGTGCCTGGGCCATGAGCTCTGGAAACACCATATATTTT
-	TRBV7-8	TRBJ2-3	TRBD2	CASRGHPSGSSVTDTQYF	TGTGCCAGCAGGGGACATCCTAGCGGGAGTTCGGTGACAGATACGCAGTATTTT
-	TRBV5-1	TRBJ2-7	-	CASSLGLGYEQYF	TGCGCCAGCAGCTTGGGGCTAGGGTACGAGCAGTACTTC
-	TRBV5-4	TRBJ1-1	TRBD1	CASSFGQGDTEAFF	TGTGCCAGCAGCTTCGGACAGGGGGACACTGAAGCTTTCTTT
-	TRBV7-8	TRBJ1-5	-	CASSLSHGVRASNQPQHF	TGTGCCAGCAGCTTAAGTCATGGGGTCAGGGCTAGCAATCAGCCCCAGCATTTT
-	TRBV6-5	TRBJ2-1	TRBD2	CASSYSSGSIANEQFF	TGTGCCAGCAGTTACTCTAGCGGGAGTATCGCAAATGAGCAGTTCTTC
-	TRBV14	TRBJ2-7	TRBD1	CASSQQQGPYEQYF	TGTGCCAGCAGCCAACAACAGGGGCCCTACGAGCAGTACTTC
-	TRBV20-1	TRBJ2-7	-	CSAGATYEQYF	TGCAGTGCCGGCGCGACCTACGAGCAGTACTTC
-	TRBV5-8	TRBJ2-1	-	CASSFVPTRGYNEQFF	TGTGCCAGCAGCTTTGTTCCGACTAGAGGTTACAATGAGCAGTTCTTC
-	TRBV27	TRBJ2-1	TRBD2	CASSHGLAGGPQFF	TGTGCCAGCAGCCACGGACTAGCGGGAGGACCCCAGTTCTTC
-	TRBV5-6	TRBJ2-6	TRBD2	CASSSGGGYGANVLTF	TGTGCCAGCAGCTCGGGGGGAGGGTATGGGGCCAACGTCCTGACTTTC
-	TRBV7-3	TRBJ2-5	TRBD2	CASSPGLGRETQYF	TGTGCCAGCAGCCCGGGACTAGGCCGAGAGACCCAGTACTTC
-	TRBV7-2	TRBJ2-1	-	CASSLGSQGILGGEQFF	TGTGCCAGCAGCTTAGGTTCCCAAGGGATTCTGGGGGGTGAGCAGTTCTTC
-	TRBV27	TRBJ2-1	-	CASSYGQTYNEQFF	TGTGCCAGCAGTTACGGACAGACCTACAATGAGCAGTTCTTC